This TCR beta chain was recovered during a study of T-cell reconstitution after alpha-beta-depleted transplantation in children. Study-wide findings and caveats: Fresh T-cell production supplied most of the T-cell counts and diversity seen one year after transplant.

This clonotype was seen many times. As yet, its antigen is unknown. Molecular barcoding with unique molecular identifiers was used for the TCRbeta library. TCRdb reprocessed the PCR reads with MiXCR, giving one entry per CDR3 protein. The sample comprises fewer than 3,500 distinct CDR3 sequences, 20% to 25% of which are singletons, and 20% to 25% rests with the top ten. There are 17 residues in the CDR3. V lost 2 bases, J lost 4 bases, and 12 bases stayed unmatched. In germline, CDR1 is SGHVS, CDR2 FNYEAQ. The material was PBMCs, mostly from graft donor cells, obtained 60 days after TCRalphabeta/CD19-depleted stem cell transplant. The TCR comes from a male patient aged 2-15 years who had a stem cell transplant for acute lymphoblastic leukemia, so the T cells may come from the graft donor. The chain has TRBV7-6 and TRBJ2-5; 8 bases agree with TRBD2. Here the CDR3 DNA reads TGTGCCAGCAGCTTAACCCTTCCCCTAGCGGGTAGAGAGACCCAGTACTTC. Its protein product is CASSLTLPLAGRETQYF.